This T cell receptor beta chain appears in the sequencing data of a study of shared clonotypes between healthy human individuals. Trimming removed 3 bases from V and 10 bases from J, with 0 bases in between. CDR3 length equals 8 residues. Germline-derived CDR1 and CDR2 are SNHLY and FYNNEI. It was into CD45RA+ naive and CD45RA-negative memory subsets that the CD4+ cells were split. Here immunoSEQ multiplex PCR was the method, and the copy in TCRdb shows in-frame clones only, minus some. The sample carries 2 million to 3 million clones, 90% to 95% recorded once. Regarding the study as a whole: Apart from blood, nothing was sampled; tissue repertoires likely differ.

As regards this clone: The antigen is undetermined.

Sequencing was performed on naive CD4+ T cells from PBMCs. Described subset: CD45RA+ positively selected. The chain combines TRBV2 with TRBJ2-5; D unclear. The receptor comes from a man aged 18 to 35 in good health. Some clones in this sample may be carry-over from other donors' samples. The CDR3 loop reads CASSDQYF. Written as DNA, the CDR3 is TGTGCCAGCAGTGACCAGTACTTC. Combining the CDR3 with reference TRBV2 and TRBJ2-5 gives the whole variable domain EPEVTQTPSHQVTQMGQEVILRCVPISNHLYFYWYRQILGQKVEFLVSFYNNEISEKSEIFDDQFSVERPDGSNFTLKIRSTKLEDSAMYFCASSDQYFGPGTRLLVL.